This T cell receptor (beta chain) was observed in a study of early T cells in non-severe SARS-CoV-2 infection (dated by TCRdb to the early 2020s). In the study overall: Because TCR sequencing relied on bulk RNA taken from unsorted whole blood, pairing of alpha and beta chains was not possible. What the authors observed across the whole study: Matching against VDJdb was skewed toward anti-spike CD8 responses, likely underestimated virus-specific expansions, and missed private and CD4 specificities.

In its sample, this clonotype was seen a few times. What this receptor recognizes is not known. Base-call qualities are not available, and no considerably larger clone is one nucleotide away. A case-control design nested within a healthcare worker cohort in London, UK, was used, with weekly nasopharyngeal swab PCR tests and blood sampling performed. Healthcare workers were enrolled in the week of the UK lockdown, from 23 to 31 March 2020, and were followed every week for up to about 16 weeks. The library was built by means of 5' RACE. Sequencing instrument: NextSeq 500. To correct for sequencing error and PCR bias, the TCR library protocol tagged individual cDNA molecules with unique molecular identifiers. Both TCR alpha and beta chains were sequenced, and tight co-correlation was observed between alpha and beta sequence abundances in each sample. On the study's bioinformatics: Decombinator V4 was used to perform V gene, J gene and CDR3 annotation of TCR sequences. Expanded TCRs were defined as changing significantly between any two time points under a Poisson model with p below 0.0001. TCR abundances were normalised to the total number of TCRs sequenced per sample and were expressed as counts per million. VDJdb, accessed on 1 November 2021, was searched for TCRs annotated for CMV, EBV and SARS-CoV-2, and TCRs annotated for more than one antigen were excluded. In TCRdb, the public reads were trimmed at Q25 with fastp and aligned with MiXCR, with productive beta chains retained. For every CDR3 protein sequence, its rows merge into one entry that carries the most common genes and DNA. For this entry, the V and J calls and clone size follow TCRdb and not the study's own pipeline. The table for this sample lists around 64,000 distinct CDR3 sequences; roughly 10% of them were counted only once. The ten largest clones take up 5.7% of the sample.

The receptor was isolated from an adult who was a healthcare worker with PCR-confirmed SARS-CoV-2 infection or an uninfected control (not recorded which). This material consisted of whole blood, taken at baseline.

The CDR3 amino acid sequence is: CASSPLSYEQYF. The base sequence is TGTGCCAGCAGCCCACTATCCTACGAGCAGTACTTC. The rearrangement combines TRBV7-9 with TRBJ2-7, with no confident D gene call. The CDR3 sequence holds 12 residues, the cysteine and phenylalanine included. Just the 36-base CDR3 DNA is kept, in frame starting at base 1. Deletion took 5 bases off V and 1 base off J, with a span of 6 bases between the germline ends. CDR1 and CDR2 are drawn from the germline V gene (reference sequence): SEHNR, FQNEAQ. Reference TRBV7-9 and TRBJ2-7 proteins supply the regions before and after the CDR3; the full variable domain is: DTGVSQNPRHKITKRGQNVTFRCDPISEHNRLYWYRQTLGQGPEFLTYFQNEAQLEKSRLLSDRFSAERPKGSFSTLEIQRTEQGDSAMYLCASSPLSYEQYFGPGTRLTVT.